The T cell receptor beta chain under discussion was sequenced for a study of cytomegalovirus exposure and HLA in healthy donors. Comment on this clone: What it binds is not known.

Primers: 60 Vbeta forward and 13 Jbeta reverse. Clones were read by immunoSEQ multiplex PCR, and TCRdb kept only the in-frame ones, dropping some. The table lists about 190,000 clones, over 65% of them singletons. The CDR3 is 15 residues long. V was pared by 4 bases and J by 7 bases, with 8 bases of the junction left unmatched. Germline lookup yields CDR1 SGDLS and CDR2 YYNGEE. Overall study findings and caveats: In a later analysis, common viral pathogens appeared linked to several of the most significant clusters. Specific recognition of CMV antigens was confirmed in vitro for a few chains (all CMV-associated). Based on reports, TCR beta sequences accurately predicted HLA-A and HLA-B alleles for most subjects.

The sequence was collected from a woman in her thirties in good health and CMV-seronegative. Sequenced input: PBMCs. The chain employs TRBV9 and TRBJ1-4; 9 positions agree with TRBD1. As DNA, the CDR3 is TGTGCCAGCAGCAAAGGGACAGGGTCGGGTGAAAAACTGTTTTTT. Its translation: CASSKGTGSGEKLFF.